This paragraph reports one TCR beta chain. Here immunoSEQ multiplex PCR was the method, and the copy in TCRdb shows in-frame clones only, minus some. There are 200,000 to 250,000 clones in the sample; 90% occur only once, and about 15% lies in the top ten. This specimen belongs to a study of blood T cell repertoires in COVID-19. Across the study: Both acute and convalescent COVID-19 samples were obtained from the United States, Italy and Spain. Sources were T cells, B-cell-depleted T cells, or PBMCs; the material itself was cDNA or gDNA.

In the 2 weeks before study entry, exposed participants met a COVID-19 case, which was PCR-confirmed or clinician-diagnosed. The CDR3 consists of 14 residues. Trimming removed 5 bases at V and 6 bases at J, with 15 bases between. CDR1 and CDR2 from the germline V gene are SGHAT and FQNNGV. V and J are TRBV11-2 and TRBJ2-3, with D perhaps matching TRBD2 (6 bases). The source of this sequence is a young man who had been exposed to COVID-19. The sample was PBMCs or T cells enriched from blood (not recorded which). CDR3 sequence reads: CASSPRGGLDTQYF. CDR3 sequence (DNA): TGTGCCAGCAGCCCGCGCGGAGGGTTGGATACGCAGTATTTT. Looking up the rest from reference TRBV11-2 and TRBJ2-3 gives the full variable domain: EAGVAQSPRYKIIEKRQSVAFWCNPISGHATLYWYQQILGQGPKLLIQFQNNGVVDDSQLPKDRFSAERLKGVDSTLKIQPAKLEDSAVYLCASSPRGGLDTQYFGPGTRLTVL.